This TCR beta chain emerged from a study of T-cell reconstitution after alpha-beta-depleted transplantation in children. The germline V gene has CDR1 GTSNPN and CDR2 SVGIG (reference sequence). V was cut by 7 bases and J by 1 base, with 16 bases left in between. This CDR3 is 14 amino acids long. This clonotype was observed a handful of times. The TCRbeta library incorporated unique molecular identifiers. From the PCR reads, TCRdb called clonotypes with MiXCR, one entry per CDR3 protein. The sample includes around 500,000 distinct CDR3 sequences, under 15% of them seen just once. J is TRBJ1-2 and V is TRBV30; no definite D call. The sample here was PBMCs from the stem cell graft donor, taken from the stem cell graft. The clonotype comes from a human donor who donated a stem cell graft to a child with combined immunodeficiency. This CDR3 reads CAFCCGSLNYGYTF. The CDR3 nucleotides read TGTGCCTTCTGTTGTGGTTCCCTTAACTATGGCTACACCTTC.